A selection of T cell receptor beta chains follows, all from one sample in a study of T cells expressing NK-cell markers. TCRdb re-called the 5' RACE reads and catalogs CDR3 proteins one per entry, DNA excluded. The sample table sets out some 460,000 distinct CDR3 sequences. Sequencing input: blood T cells: a sorted CD56 or NKG2C T cell subset, CD4+ or CD8+ T cells, or bulk PBMC T cells (not recorded which). Receptors were obtained from a woman between 50 and 59 years old in good health. CDR3s include the opening cysteine and the closing phenylalanine or tryptophan. Fields, in order: V gene, CDR3 length, J gene, CDR3 protein.

TRBV20-1	14	TRBJ2-3	CSAPGQSHTDTQYF
TRBV10-3	15	TRBJ2-5	CAISDGQSFQETQYF
TRBV28	14	TRBJ2-1	CASRFPGPNNEQFF
TRBV11-2	19	TRBJ2-1	CASRSRILAGMSSYNEQFF
TRBV24-1	16	TRBJ2-5	CATSTRDRGLRETQYF
TRBV3-1	17	TRBJ2-1	CASSQPQLAGVDYEQFF
TRBV6-1	15	TRBJ2-2	CASTRDRFYSGELFF
TRBV4-1	13	TRBJ1-4	CASTEGGDEKLFF
TRBV5-4	13	TRBJ2-2	CASSFPNTGELFF
TRBV12-3/TRBV12-4	15	TRBJ2-7	CASSFDTPGAYEQYF
TRBV12-3/TRBV12-4	11	TRBJ2-5	CASRAQWAQYF
TRBV7-2	14	TRBJ1-6	CASSQTGVSSPLHF
TRBV9	16	TRBJ2-1	CASTGLAGGSYNEQFF
TRBV13	15	TRBJ1-1	CASSLHDSFNTEAFF
TRBV3-1	15	TRBJ2-1	CASSQMNTGDNEQFF
TRBV28	12	TRBJ2-1	CASSSLPPVQFF
TRBV5-1	15	TRBJ2-1	CASSLGRGLGNEQFF
TRBV5-1	16	TRBJ2-1	CASSLGARFGKNEQFF
TRBV12-3/TRBV12-4	14	TRBJ1-1	CASSPTGEGTEAFF
TRBV12-3/TRBV12-4	17	TRBJ2-2	CASRPWGDPVNTGELFF
TRBV5-4	14	TRBJ1-1	CASSAGTGYTEAFF
TRBV3-1	15	TRBJ2-2	CASSQKTGISGELFF
TRBV11-2	15	TRBJ1-1	CASSSIKGRTPEAFF
TRBV6-5	14	TRBJ2-7	CASSYERTPYEQYF
TRBV12-5	15	TRBJ2-3	CASGLGGRSTDTQYF
TRBV4-1	15	TRBJ1-1	CASSVETVMATEAFF
TRBV27	16	TRBJ2-3	CASSLSVALGADTQYF
TRBV20-1	15	TRBJ2-1	CSASGTSGSGNEQFF
TRBV2	12	TRBJ1-5	CASRDIDQPQHF
TRBV7-9	13	TRBJ2-1	CASSRRIYNEQFF
TRBV29-1	15	TRBJ2-3	CSVDGASGSTDTQYF
TRBV30	14	TRBJ1-1	CAWSPWDSRTEAFF
TRBV24-1	19	TRBJ2-2	CATSDPGLAGVMNTGELFF
TRBV7-9	15	TRBJ2-4	CASSFGTSAKNIQYF
TRBV3-1	17	TRBJ2-3	CASSQAIGTPRGDTQYF
TRBV20-1	11	TRBJ2-5	CSAMVAKTQYF
TRBV6-2/TRBV6-3	14	TRBJ2-5	CASRRSGVPETQYF
TRBV20-1	14	TRBJ2-1	CSARAPSSYNEQFF
TRBV20-1	19	TRBJ2-1	CSASGETSGRPRSYNEQFF
TRBV24-1	15	TRBJ2-3	CATSDLRRGTDTQYF
TRBV6-5	15	TRBJ2-1	CASSFYPRGYNEQFF
TRBV27	18	TRBJ1-1	CASSLFRVKGGMNTEAFF
TRBV20-1	15	TRBJ1-5	CSARARALGNQPQHF
TRBV5-1	16	TRBJ1-4	CASSADRGGPNEKLFF
TRBV6-2/TRBV6-3	15	TRBJ1-5	CASSPGMRAYQPQHF
TRBV11-2	16	TRBJ2-3	CASSLDSGVISDTQYF
TRBV12-3/TRBV12-4	16	TRBJ2-1	CASSPHRGAGYNEQFF
TRBV5-1	15	TRBJ2-1	CASSKGSTAYNEQFF
TRBV20-1	14	TRBJ2-3	CSARDSTWADTQYF
TRBV12-3/TRBV12-4	13	TRBJ2-2	CASNVLNTGELFF
TRBV12-3/TRBV12-4	12	TRBJ2-5	CASSFPAKTQYF
TRBV30	16	TRBJ2-7	CAWSVRTSGASYEQYF